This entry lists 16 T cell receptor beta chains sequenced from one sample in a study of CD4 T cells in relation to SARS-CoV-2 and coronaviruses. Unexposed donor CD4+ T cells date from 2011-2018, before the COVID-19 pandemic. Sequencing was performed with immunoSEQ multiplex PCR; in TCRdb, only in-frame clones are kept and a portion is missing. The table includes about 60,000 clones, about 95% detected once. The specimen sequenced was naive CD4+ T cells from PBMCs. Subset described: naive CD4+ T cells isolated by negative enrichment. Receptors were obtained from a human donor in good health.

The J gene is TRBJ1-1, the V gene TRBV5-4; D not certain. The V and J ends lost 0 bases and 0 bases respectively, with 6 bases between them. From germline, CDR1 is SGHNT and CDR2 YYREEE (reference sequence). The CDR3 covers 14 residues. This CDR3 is CASSLDMLNTEAFF. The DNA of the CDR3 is TGTGCCAGCAGCTTGGACATGCTGAACACTGAAGCTTTCTTT.

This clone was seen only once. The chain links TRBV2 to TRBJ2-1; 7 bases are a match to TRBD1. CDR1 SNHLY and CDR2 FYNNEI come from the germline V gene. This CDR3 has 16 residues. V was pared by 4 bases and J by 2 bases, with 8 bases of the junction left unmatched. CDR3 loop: CASSGRQGGTYNEQFF. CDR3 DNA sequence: TGTGCCAGCAGTGGCCGACAGGGCGGAACCTACAATGAGCAGTTCTTC.

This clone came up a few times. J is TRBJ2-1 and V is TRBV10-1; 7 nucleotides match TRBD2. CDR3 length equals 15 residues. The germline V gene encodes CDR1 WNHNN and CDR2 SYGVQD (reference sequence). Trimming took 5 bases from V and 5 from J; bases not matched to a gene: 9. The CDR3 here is CASSLSGTLNNEQFF. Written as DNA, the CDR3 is TGCGCCAGCAGTTTGAGCGGGACCCTAAACAATGAGCAGTTCTTC.

CDR3 residues: CSVEDGYTF. The CDR3 region has the DNA TGCAGCGTTGAGGATGGCTACACCTTC. This chain links TRBV29-1 with TRBJ1-2; D unresolved. The CDR3 loop spans 9 amino acids. Trimming left V 3 bases short and J 6 bases short, with 2 bases between. Germline CDR1 reads SQVTM; CDR2 reads ANQGSEA.

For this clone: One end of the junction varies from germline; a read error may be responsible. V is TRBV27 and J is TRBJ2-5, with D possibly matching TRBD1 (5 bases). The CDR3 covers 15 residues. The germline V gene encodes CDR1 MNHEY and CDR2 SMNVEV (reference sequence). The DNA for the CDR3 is TGTGCCAGCACTTTATCGGCCAGGGCCCAAGAGACCCAGTACTTC. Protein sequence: CASTLSARAQETQYF.

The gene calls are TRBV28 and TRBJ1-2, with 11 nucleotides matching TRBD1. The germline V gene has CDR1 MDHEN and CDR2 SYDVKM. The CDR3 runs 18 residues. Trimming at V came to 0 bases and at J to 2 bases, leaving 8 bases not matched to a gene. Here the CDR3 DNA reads TGTGCCAGCAGTTTATGGGGGGCGGGACAGGGGGAAAACTATGGCTACACCTTC. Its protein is CASSLWGAGQGENYGYTF.

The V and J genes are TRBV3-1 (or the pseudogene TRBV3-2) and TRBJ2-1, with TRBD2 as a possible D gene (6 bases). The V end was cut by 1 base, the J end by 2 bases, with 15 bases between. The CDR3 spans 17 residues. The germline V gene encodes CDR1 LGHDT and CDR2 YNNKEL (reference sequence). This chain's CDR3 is CASSQVPTSLTYNEQFF. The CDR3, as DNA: TGTGCCAGCAGCCAAGTTCCGACTAGTCTAACCTACAATGAGCAGTTCTTC.

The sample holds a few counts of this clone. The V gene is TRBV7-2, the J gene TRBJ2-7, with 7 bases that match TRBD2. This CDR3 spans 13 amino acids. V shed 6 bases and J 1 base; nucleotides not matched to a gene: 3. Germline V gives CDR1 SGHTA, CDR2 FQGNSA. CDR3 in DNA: TGTGCCAGCAGGGCTAGCGGTTCCTACGAGCAGTACTTC. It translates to CASRASGSYEQYF.

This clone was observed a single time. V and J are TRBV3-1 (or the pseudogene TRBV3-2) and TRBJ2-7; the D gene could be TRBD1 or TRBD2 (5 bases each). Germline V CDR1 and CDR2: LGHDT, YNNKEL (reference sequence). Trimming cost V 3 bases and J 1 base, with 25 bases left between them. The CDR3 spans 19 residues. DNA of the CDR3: TGTGCCAGCAGCCAGAAATATACGGGACCTCGACGGAGATCCTACGAGCAGTACTTC. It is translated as CASSQKYTGPRRRSYEQYF.

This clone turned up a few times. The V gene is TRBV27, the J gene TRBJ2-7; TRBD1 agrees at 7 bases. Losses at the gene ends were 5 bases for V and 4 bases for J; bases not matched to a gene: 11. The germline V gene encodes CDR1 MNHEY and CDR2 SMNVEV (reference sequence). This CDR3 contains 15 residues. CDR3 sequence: CASSPHYDRAYEQYF. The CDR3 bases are TGTGCCAGCAGTCCCCACTACGACAGGGCGTACGAGCAGTACTTC.

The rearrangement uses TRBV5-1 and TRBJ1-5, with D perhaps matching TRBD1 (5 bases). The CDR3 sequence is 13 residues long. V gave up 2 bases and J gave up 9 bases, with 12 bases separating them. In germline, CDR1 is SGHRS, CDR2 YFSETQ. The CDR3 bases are TGCGCCAGCAGCTTCGGACGGGGCGGGCCCCAGCATTTT. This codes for CASSFGRGGPQHF.

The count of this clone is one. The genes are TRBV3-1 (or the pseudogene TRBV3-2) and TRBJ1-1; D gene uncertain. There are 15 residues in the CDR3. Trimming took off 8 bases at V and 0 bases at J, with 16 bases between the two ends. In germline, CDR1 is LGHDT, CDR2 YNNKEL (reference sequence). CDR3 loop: CASSSPGRLNTEAFF. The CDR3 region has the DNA TGTGCCAGCTCCTCTCCGGGTCGTTTGAACACTGAAGCTTTCTTT.

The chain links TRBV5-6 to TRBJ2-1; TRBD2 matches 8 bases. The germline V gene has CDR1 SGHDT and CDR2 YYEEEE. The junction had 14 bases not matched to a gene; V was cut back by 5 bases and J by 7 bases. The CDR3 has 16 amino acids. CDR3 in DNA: TGTGCCAGCAGTTCCAGTGGGACTAGATCGGGGAATGAGCAGTTCTTC. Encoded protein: CASSSSGTRSGNEQFF. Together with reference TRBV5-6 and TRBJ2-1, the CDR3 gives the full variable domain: DAGVTQSPTHLIKTRGQQVTLRCSPKSGHDTVSWYQQALGQGPQFIFQYYEEEERQRGNFPDRFSGHQFPNYSSELNVNALLLGDSALYLCASSSSGTRSGNEQFFGPGTRLTVL.

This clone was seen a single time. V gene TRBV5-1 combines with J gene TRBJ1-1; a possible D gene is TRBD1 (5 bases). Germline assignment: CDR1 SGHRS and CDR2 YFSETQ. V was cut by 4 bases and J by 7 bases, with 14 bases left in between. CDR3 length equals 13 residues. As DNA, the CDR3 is TGCGCCAGCAGCCTCGACAGATTGGATGAAGCTTTCTTT. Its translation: CASSLDRLDEAFF.

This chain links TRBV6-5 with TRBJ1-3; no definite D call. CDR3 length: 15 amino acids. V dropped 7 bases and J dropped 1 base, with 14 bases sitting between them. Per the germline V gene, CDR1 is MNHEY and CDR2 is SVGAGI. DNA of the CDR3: TGTGCCAGCACCGAGACCCCCCAGTCTGGAAACACCATATATTTT. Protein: CASTETPQSGNTIYF.

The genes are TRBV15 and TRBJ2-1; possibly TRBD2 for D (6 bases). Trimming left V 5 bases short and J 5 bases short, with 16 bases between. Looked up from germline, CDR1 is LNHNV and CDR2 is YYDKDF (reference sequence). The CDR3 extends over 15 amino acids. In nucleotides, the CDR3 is TGTGCCACCAGCCACGGAGGGACGTTCCACAATGAGCAGTTCTTC. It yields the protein CATSHGGTFHNEQFF.